The 3 T cell receptor beta chains listed next were all sequenced from one sample in a study of T cells in Graves' hyperthyroidism and ophthalmopathy (dated by TCRdb to between 2018 and 2021). The library was generated by multiplex PCR. Sequencer: Illumina HiSeq 2000. TCR beta CDR3 regions were amplified from RNA transcripts. For the first round of RT-PCR on the TCR CDR3, the HTBI primer set was used together with the Qiagen OneStep RT-PCR kit. TCRdb handled the public reads itself, with Q25 trimming in fastp and clone calling in MiXCR, and kept productive beta chains. Every distinct CDR3 protein forms one entry, paired with its most common genes and DNA. In this sample the table shows about 480,000 distinct CDR3 sequences, roughly 24% of which occur a single time. Approximately 10% of the sample belongs to the ten largest clones. The sequencing sample was made of blood. These receptors originate from a woman in her twenties or thirties with Graves' ophthalmopathy.

This clonotype showed up just a few times. The V call is TRBV5-4, the J call TRBJ1-1; D not resolved. The V end was cut by 3 bases, the J end by 2 bases, with 11 bases between. The CDR3 covers 14 residues. CDR1 and CDR2 from the germline V gene are SGHNT and YYREEE (reference sequence). The CDR3 spells CASSSLRENTEAFF. The CDR3 coding sequence is TGTGCCAGCAGCTCTCTCCGGGAAAACACTGAAGCTTTCTTT. Based on the CDR3 plus reference TRBV5-4 and TRBJ1-1, the full variable domain is ETGVTQSPTHLIKTRGQQVTLRCSSQSGHNTVSWYQQALGQGPQFIFQYYREEENGRGNFPPRFSGLQFPNYSSELNVNALELDDSALYLCASSSLRENTEAFFGQGTRLTVV.

At least ten counts were recorded for this clonotype. The V call is TRBV5-5, the J call TRBJ1-5; TRBD1 might be the D (6 bases). V lost 4 bases and J 0 bases, leaving 11 bases between the germline ends. The CDR3 extends over 15 amino acids. Germline CDR1 and CDR2: SGHKS and YYEKEE (reference sequence). This chain's CDR3 is CASSPTGYSNQPQHF. DNA of the CDR3: TGTGCCAGCAGCCCGACAGGTTATAGCAATCAGCCCCAGCATTTT.

The genes are TRBV20-1 and TRBJ1-2; no clear D gene. The CDR3 length is 12 residues. In germline, CDR1 is DFQATT, CDR2 SNEGSKA (reference sequence). V lost 7 bases, J lost 4 bases, and 13 bases lay in between. This chain's CDR3 is CSEIPRVYGYTF. CDR3 DNA sequence: TGCAGTGAGATCCCGCGGGTCTATGGCTACACCTTC.